Here is one T cell receptor beta chain with its context. Its antigen is unknown. No qualities accompany the bases; no much larger clone lies one base away. This entry is derived from a study of blood T cell repertoires in COVID-19 (TCRdb year 2020). Regarding the study in general: Samples covering the acute and convalescent phases of COVID-19 were provided by collaborators in the United States, Italy and Spain. Nearly every sample came with metadata listing a de-identified subject ID, COVID-19 status, age in years and sex. Where available, HLA class I and class II types were obtained from metadata supplied by the sample provider rather than from assay-based typing. The material from the prospective study consisted of cDNA or gDNA derived from T cells, B-cell-depleted T cells, or PBMCs. Subjects who had been exposed to COVID-19, were actively infected with it, or had recovered from it provided the deeply sampled blood TCRbeta repertoires that made up the dataset. A freely available public database, intended as a resource for researchers studying the immune response to SARS-CoV-2, is where the repertoires were released. Samples were obtained from the ongoing ImmuneRACE study (first 160 participants) and from 950 to 1,500 subjects provided by 6 global collaborators. Points the paper makes about the study in general: The amount of clinical and demographic metadata varied by source and participant and was provided uncurated.

Collaborating institutions collected whole blood in K2EDTA tubes following their own protocols. For TCRbeta analysis, collaborators shipped samples in one of three forms: frozen whole blood, isolated PBMCs, or DNA extracted from either of those sample types. TCRbeta CDR3 regions were amplified from genomic DNA using the immunoSEQ Assay, a bias-controlled multiplex PCR. The published analysis was carried out like this. Within the assay, amplification of reference gene primers was used to estimate how many nucleated cells each sample contained. To quantify the absolute abundance of each unique TCRbeta CDR3 rearrangement, sequence reads were collapsed and filtered. For each sample, productive Simpson clonality was calculated by taking the square root of Simpson's diversity index across productive rearrangements. Sourced from immuneACCESS, this table was stored by TCRdb with only in-frame sequences that have V and J called. A share of the clones is absent; for the studies checked, an unresolved V gene accounts for under half, and the remainder has no known explanation. V and J calls and clone size come straight from that table; D and trimming were deduced from the DNA. Recorded for this sample are approximately 45,000 clones; around 83% of them occurred a single time. The ten largest make up 5% of the sample.

The trim is 2 bases for V and 3 bases for J, with a gap of 20 bases between the germline ends. The CDR3, from cysteine to phenylalanine, totals 17 residues. The sequence is cut down to CDR3 DNA, 51 bases in frame from base 1. Reading the germline V gene gives CDR1 SGHRS and CDR2 YFSETQ. Sequencing input: peripheral blood. This chain is built from TRBV5-1 and TRBJ1-2; a tentative D call is TRBD1 (6 bases match). This receptor was identified in a man aged 40-55 years with active COVID-19. The CDR3 here reads CASSLDRGQGRDYGYTF. The nucleotides read TGCGCCAGCAGCTTAGACCGGGGGCAAGGGAGGGACTATGGCTACACCTTC.